This T cell receptor (beta chain) was recovered during a study of cytomegalovirus exposure and HLA in healthy donors. The study's findings and limits: According to a later analysis, donors in an Asian-associated ancestry cluster reportedly had fewer N-insertions than the roughly 640-donor mean. Further analysis, carried out later, found HLA-associated TCR beta chains more clonally expanded than equally common other chains. Reportedly, HLA-A and HLA-B alleles of most subjects were accurately predicted from TCR beta.

The PCR ran on 60 Vbeta and 13 Jbeta primers. How the authors handled the data: Some 10 million of 75 million to 85 million unique TCR beta chains were shared, per a later count. The table came from immunoSEQ multiplex PCR; TCRdb's copy has only in-frame clones and leaves some out. The V and J calls and the clone size are those of that table, but D and trimming were determined from the DNA. The data contain about 130,000 clones, roughly a tenth of them singletons. This clone has just a few counts. Its antigen is not known. The CDR3 length is 14 residues. The trim removed 0 bases at V and 4 bases at J, leaving 2 bases unmatched. Germline V gene sequence: CDR1 GTSNPN, CDR2 SVGIG (reference sequence).

V gene TRBV30 combines with J gene TRBJ2-3, with 9 positions matching TRBD2. The sequence came from a woman aged 18-29 years in good health and CMV-seropositive. Sequencing was carried out using PBMCs. CDR3 region: CAWSVAGGADTQYF. For the CDR3, the DNA is TGTGCCTGGAGTGTAGCGGGAGGAGCAGATACGCAGTATTTT.